This TCR beta chain came from a study of blood T cells in healthy people across ages. In germline, CDR1 is SGHTA, CDR2 FQGNSA. Trimming left V 3 bases short and J 7 bases short, with 19 bases between. The length of the CDR3 is 15 residues. A second PCR, run for roughly 7 to 12 cycles, used a sample-barcoded 5' primer plus a J-beta primer mix. Using its own MiXCR run on the 5' RACE reads, TCRdb lists one record per CDR3 protein. The sample includes about 1,800,000 distinct CDR3 sequences, roughly 27% of them seen just once. Collection of 8.5 to 10 milliliters of peripheral blood was performed for each donor. By share of the sample, this clonotype is medium-sized.

Sequencing was performed on blood. The V gene is TRBV7-2, the J gene TRBJ2-7; possibly TRBD1 or TRBD2 for D (5 bases each). The source of this sequence is a woman younger than 45 in good health. CDR3 residues: CASSFTSGAPGEQYF. The CDR3 nucleotides are TGTGCCAGCAGCTTTACATCCGGGGCGCCTGGAGAGCAGTACTTC.